This T cell receptor (beta chain) derives from a study of T cell changes during pregnancy in multiple sclerosis. V was cut by 0 bases and J by 11 bases, with 6 bases left in between. CDR3 size: 12 residues. Germline CDR1 reads SGHTS; CDR2 reads YDEGEE. Clones were sequenced by immunoSEQ multiplex PCR, and TCRdb holds only the in-frame ones, with some missing. This table holds around 40,000 clones, around 90% found once. This chain links TRBV5-8 with TRBJ1-6; D gene ambiguous. This TCR was recovered from a female donor with multiple sclerosis, enrolled in a pregnancy study. Sequenced material: CD4+ T cells from peripheral blood mononuclear cells, taken before pregnancy. The CDR3 reads CASSLERAPLHF. Here the CDR3 DNA reads TGTGCCAGCAGCTTGGAGCGAGCACCCCTCCACTTT.